This T cell receptor (beta chain) emerged from a study of blood T cells in healthy people across ages. Study-level information: Roughly one uniquely barcoded beta molecule per two T cells was captured. Study-wide points: Since the PBMCs were unsorted, naive and antigen-experienced cells could not be conclusively compared.

Of note for this clonotype: What it recognizes is unknown.

The CDR3 contains 12 residues. V was trimmed by 6 bases and J by 8 bases, leaving 13 bases between them. Next came a second PCR, run for about 6 to 11 cycles, which used a sample-barcoded 5' primer along with a J-beta primer mix. Each sample yielded at least 3 million CDR3-containing paired-end reads. Using its own MiXCR run on the 5' RACE reads, TCRdb lists one record per CDR3 protein. This sample has approximately 600,000 distinct CDR3 sequences, with under 65% found just once. The sample consisted of blood. This TCR was recovered from a man between 60 and 75 years old in good health. This chain joins TRBV12-3 or TRBV12-4 and TRBJ1-2; weak D call: TRBD1 (6 bases). The CDR3 DNA follows: TGTGCCAGCAGGTTACTGGGGACAGGCTACACCTTC. This codes for CASRLLGTGYTF.